What follows are 27 T cell receptor beta chains derived from one specimen sequenced in a study of blood T cell repertoires in COVID-19. The protocol was immunoSEQ multiplex PCR, while the TCRdb copy is restricted to in-frame clones and leaves out a portion. The sample holds about 270,000 clones, more than 70% seen once. Specimen: peripheral blood. The receptors stem from an elderly woman with COVID-19, enrolled during active disease.

The chain joins TRBV5-1 to TRBJ1-1, with a possible D match to TRBD1 (6 bases). This CDR3 has 15 residues. Per germline, CDR1 SGHRS and CDR2 YFSETQ. The V end lost 5 bases, the J end lost 2 bases, and 16 bases lay between the germline ends. The CDR3 here is CASRRAVGTNTEAFF. CDR3 DNA sequence: TGCGCCAGCAGAAGGGCGGTGGGGACAAACACTGAAGCTTTCTTT.

This clone has more than one count but fewer than ten. DNA of the CDR3: TGTGCCTGGAGTGCGCCAGGGGAGTGGGGCAATCAGCCCCAGCATTTT. Residues: CAWSAPGEWGNQPQHF. V usage is TRBV30 and J usage is TRBJ1-5, with a possible D match to TRBD1 (6 bases). This CDR3 contains 16 residues. From germline, CDR1 is GTSNPN and CDR2 SVGIG (reference sequence). Trimming shortened V by 1 base and J by 2 bases, and 15 bases separated the two germline ends.

The CDR3 nucleotides are TGTGCCAGCAGCCGAGGGGGCCCGAACACTGAAGCTTTCTTT. Its translation: CASSRGGPNTEAFF. This chain links TRBV2 with TRBJ1-1; the match to TRBD1 covers 7 bases. The CDR3 sequence is 14 residues long. Germline V CDR1 and CDR2: SNHLY, FYNNEI. Unmatched junction bases numbered 5, after V lost 6 bases and J lost 1 base.

This clone was seen a single time. The V gene is TRBV27, the J gene TRBJ1-6, with 7 positions matching TRBD1. Trimming at V came to 6 bases and at J to 0 bases, leaving 5 bases not matched to a gene. Germline loops: CDR1 MNHEY, CDR2 SMNVEV (reference sequence). The CDR3 contains 16 residues. In DNA, the CDR3 is TGTGCCAGCAGCGCTACAGGGGCCTCCTATAATTCACCCCTCCACTTT. This sequence encodes CASSATGASYNSPLHF.

The V call is TRBV7-9, the J call TRBJ2-7; no definite D call. CDR3 length equals 11 residues. V was shortened by 3 bases and J by 7 bases, with 7 bases between the two germline ends. CDR1 is SEHNR and CDR2 is FQNEAQ in the germline V gene (reference sequence). CDR3 in amino acids: CASSFSLEQYV. CDR3 DNA sequence: TGTGCCAGCAGCTTCTCCTTGGAGCAGTACGTC.

The chain links TRBV2 to TRBJ1-4; maybe TRBD1 (5 bases). The germline gives CDR1 SNHLY, CDR2 FYNNEI. The CDR3 spans 14 residues. V was clipped by 6 bases and J by 2 bases, with 10 bases between them. This CDR3 reads CASRKGRTNEKLFF. Here the CDR3 DNA reads TGTGCCAGCAGGAAGGGGCGTACTAATGAAAAACTGTTTTTT.

CDR3 DNA sequence: TGTGCCAGCACACGGACAGCCGAGATCCAAGAGACCCAGTACTTC. Its protein product is CASTRTAEIQETQYF. V usage is TRBV9 and J usage is TRBJ2-5; a weak D match, TRBD1 (6 bases). V was shortened by 6 bases and J by 1 base, with 16 bases between the two germline ends. CDR3 length: 15 residues. Germline assignment: CDR1 SGDLS and CDR2 YYNGEE.

The V gene is TRBV28, the J gene TRBJ2-4, with D maybe TRBD1 (5 bases). The CDR3 contains 19 residues. Germline lookup yields CDR1 MDHEN and CDR2 SYDVKM. Trimming cost V 5 bases and J 0 bases, with 23 bases left between them. This CDR3 reads CASSPDRNKNNVAKNIQYF. CDR3 DNA: TGTGCCAGCAGTCCAGACAGAAACAAAAATAATGTAGCCAAAAACATTCAGTACTTC.

This sequence joins TRBV6-5 and TRBJ1-1; TRBD1 aligns across 8 bases. Germline-derived CDR1 and CDR2 are MNHEY and SVGAGI. The CDR3 spans 15 residues. V shed 7 bases and J 7 bases; nucleotides not matched to a gene: 14. The CDR3 bases are TGTGCCAGCACCCCTGGGAGCAGGGGGCGAGGTGAAGCTTTCTTT. It is translated as CASTPGSRGRGEAFF.

The CDR3 DNA sequence: TGTGCCAGCAGCTTAGAGTCAGGGGTAGTCTATGGCTACACCTTC. Amino acids: CASSLESGVVYGYTF. V usage is TRBV7-2 and J usage is TRBJ1-2; the D gene is possibly TRBD1 (6 bases). Trimming took 1 base from V and 4 from J, leaving 13 bases between them. The CDR3 extends over 15 amino acids. Per germline, CDR1 SGHTA and CDR2 FQGNSA.

The table lists this clone with a count of one. The chain has TRBV27 and TRBJ1-6, with 8 bases lining up with TRBD1. CDR3 length: 18 amino acids. Germline assignment: CDR1 MNHEY and CDR2 SMNVEV (reference sequence). V dropped 0 bases and J dropped 4; count of bases not matched to a gene: 8. CDR3 amino acids: CASSLSLGQGGYNSPLHF. DNA for the CDR3: TGTGCCAGCAGTTTATCTTTAGGACAGGGTGGATATAATTCACCCCTCCACTTT.

As to this clone: At the DNA level, this CDR3 is encoded by other sequences in the same sample as well. J is TRBJ2-7 and V is TRBV7-9, with a possible D match to TRBD1 (6 bases). Germline CDR1 reads SEHNR; CDR2 reads FQNEAQ (reference sequence). This CDR3 contains 12 residues. V lost 2 bases to trimming and J lost 4 bases, with 6 bases between them. The CDR3 spells CASSLQGYEQYF. The CDR3 DNA reads TGTGCCAGCAGCTTACAGGGGTACGAGCAGTACTTC.

The rearrangement joins TRBV25-1 to TRBJ2-3; TRBD2 matches at 14 bases. V was pared by 8 bases and J by 8 bases, with 15 bases of the junction left unmatched. This CDR3 is 17 amino acids long. Germline V CDR1 and CDR2: MGHDK, SYGVNS. The CDR3 DNA is TGTGCCAGCGGGCCGGGACTAGCGGGGGAGACTCACGGTACGCAGTATTTT. Protein: CASGPGLAGETHGTQYF.

V gene TRBV7-7 combines with J gene TRBJ2-1, with D perhaps TRBD1 (5 bases). Germline CDR1 is SSHAT and CDR2 is FNYEAQ (reference sequence). This CDR3 has 15 residues. V lost 5 bases, J lost 7 bases, and 18 bases lay in between. The CDR3 DNA follows: TGTGCCAGCAGCGTTCTTCCAGGGCCCTCGAATGAGCAGTTCTTC. Translated: CASSVLPGPSNEQFF.

This clone has a single count. The chain combines TRBV2 with TRBJ1-4; D might be TRBD1 (5 bases). V was pared by 10 bases and J by 7 bases, with 16 bases between. The CDR3 consists of 13 residues. The V gene's germline CDR1 is SNHLY and CDR2 FYNNEI. CDR3 residues: CATQGSKAEKLFF. CDR3 sequence (DNA): TGTGCCACTCAGGGAAGTAAGGCTGAAAAACTGTTTTTT.

This clone was counted once. This chain joins TRBV10-3 and TRBJ2-5; 7 nucleotides line up with TRBD2. This CDR3 comprises 13 residues. Germline loops: CDR1 ENHRY, CDR2 SYGVKD. Trimming cost V 8 bases and J 4 bases; bases outside gene matches: 7. CDR3 sequence reads: CAISSSGGETQYF. As DNA, the CDR3 is TGTGCCATCTCTTCTAGCGGTGGAGAGACCCAGTACTTC.

This rearrangement joins TRBV25-1 to TRBJ1-1; 8 bases are shared with TRBD1. This CDR3 region has 16 residues. The V gene's germline CDR1 is MGHDK and CDR2 SYGVNS. Losses at the gene ends were 9 bases for V and 1 base for J; bases not matched to a gene: 13. CDR3 nucleotides: TGTGCCAGTCGGGGGGCAGGGGGCGTTGAGAACACTGAAGCTTTCTTT. It specifies CASRGAGGVENTEAFF.

This chain connects TRBV2 to TRBJ1-2; no definite D call. Germline lookup yields CDR1 SNHLY and CDR2 FYNNEI. The CDR3 is 13 amino acids. V lost 4 bases and J lost 1, with 7 bases in between. CDR3 region: CASSVADNYGYTF. Written as DNA, the CDR3 is TGTGCCAGCAGTGTGGCGGATAACTATGGCTACACCTTC.

The V and J genes are TRBV6-5 and TRBJ2-6; D is possibly TRBD1 (6 bases). CDR1 and CDR2 from the germline V gene are MNHEY and SVGAGI. The V and J ends lost 7 bases and 0 bases respectively, with 10 bases between them. The CDR3 has 15 amino acids. In DNA, the CDR3 is TGTGCCAGCACCCCACAGGGCTCTGGGGCCAACGTCCTGACTTTC. As protein: CASTPQGSGANVLTF.

The chain employs TRBV28 and TRBJ2-2; 10 bases are a match to TRBD2. The germline CDR1 and CDR2 sequences are MDHEN and SYDVKM. The CDR3 sequence is 15 residues long. V lost 10 bases, J lost 7 bases, and 12 bases stayed unmatched. The CDR3 region has the DNA TGTGCCACCCGGGCGAGCGGGGGGGCTAACGGGGAGCTGTTTTTT. This encodes CATRASGGANGELFF.

V and J are TRBV24-1 and TRBJ1-1; 9 nucleotides match TRBD1. CDR3 length: 15 residues. V trimming: 4 bases; J trimming: 4 bases; junction bases outside the gene matches: 6. Germline values: CDR1 KGHDR, CDR2 SFDVKD. The CDR3: CATSDTGTGPTEAFF. The CDR3 DNA follows: TGTGCCACCAGTGACACCGGGACAGGGCCCACTGAAGCTTTCTTT.

The table lists this clone with many counts. The CDR3 DNA follows: TGTGCCAGCAGCCTCGACACCTTTTCACCCCTCCACTTT. Its translation: CASSLDTFSPLHF. The gene calls are TRBV7-9 and TRBJ1-6, with D unclear. Trimming left V 5 bases short and J 9 bases short, with 11 bases between. This CDR3 is built from 13 residues. CDR1 is SEHNR, CDR2 FQNEAQ, per germline (reference sequence).

V and J are TRBV5-1 and TRBJ1-1; 8 bases line up with TRBD1. V lost 4 bases to trimming and J lost 2 bases; unmatched junction nucleotides: 7. CDR1 and CDR2 from the germline V gene are SGHRS and YFSETQ. The CDR3 covers 15 residues. Written as DNA, the CDR3 is TGCGCCAGCAGCGTAACAGGGGGTGTCAACACTGAAGCTTTCTTT. Protein: CASSVTGGVNTEAFF.

This sequence joins TRBV6-4 and TRBJ2-1; D is unresolved. V was cut by 5 bases and J by 0 bases, with 8 bases left in between. This CDR3 has 14 amino acids. Germline V lookup: CDR1 MRHNA, CDR2 SNTAGT. For the CDR3, the DNA is TGTGCCAGCAGTAATACAAGCTCCTACAATGAGCAGTTCTTC. It specifies CASSNTSSYNEQFF.

The chain has TRBV12-3 or TRBV12-4 and TRBJ2-1; no clear D gene. This CDR3 is built from 12 residues. Trimming removed 1 base at V and 8 bases at J, with 6 bases between. This CDR3 is CASSLVGHEQFF. CDR3 nucleotide sequence: TGTGCCAGCAGTTTAGTGGGCCATGAGCAGTTCTTC.

V and J are TRBV18 and TRBJ2-3, with 7 bases lining up with TRBD2. This CDR3 is 15 amino acids long. V lost 1 base and J lost 1; bases outside the gene matches: 2. Germline CDR1 reads KGHSH; CDR2 reads LQKENI. CDR3 sequence: CASSPRSGGTDTQYF. The CDR3 bases are TGTGCCAGCTCACCACGGAGCGGGGGCACAGATACGCAGTATTTT.

V is TRBV5-4 and J is TRBJ1-6; D remains ambiguous. V shed 0 bases and J shed 0 bases, with 4 bases lying between them. Per germline, CDR1 SGHNT and CDR2 YYREEE (reference sequence). This CDR3 spans 15 amino acids. CDR3 DNA sequence: TGTGCCAGCAGCTTGGCAGGCTCCTATAATTCACCCCTCCACTTT. It is translated as CASSLAGSYNSPLHF. The full variable domain, completed using reference TRBV5-4 and TRBJ1-6, is ETGVTQSPTHLIKTRGQQVTLRCSSQSGHNTVSWYQQALGQGPQFIFQYYREEENGRGNFPPRFSGLQFPNYSSELNVNALELDDSALYLCASSLAGSYNSPLHFGNGTRLTVT.